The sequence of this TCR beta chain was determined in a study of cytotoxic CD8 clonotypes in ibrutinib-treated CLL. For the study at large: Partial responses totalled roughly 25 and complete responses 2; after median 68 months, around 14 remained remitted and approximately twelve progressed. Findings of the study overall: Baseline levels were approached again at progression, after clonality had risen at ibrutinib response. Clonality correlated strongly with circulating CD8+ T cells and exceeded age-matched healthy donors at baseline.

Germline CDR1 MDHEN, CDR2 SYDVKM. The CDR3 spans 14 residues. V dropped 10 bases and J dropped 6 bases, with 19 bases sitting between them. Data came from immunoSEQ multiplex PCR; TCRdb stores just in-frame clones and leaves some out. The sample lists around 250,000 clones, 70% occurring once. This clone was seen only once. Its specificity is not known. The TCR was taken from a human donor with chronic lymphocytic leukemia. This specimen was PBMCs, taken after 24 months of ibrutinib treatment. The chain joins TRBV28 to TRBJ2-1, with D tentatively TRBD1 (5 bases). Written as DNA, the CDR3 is TGTGCCACCCTTTTCCCCAGGGCAGGCAATGAGCAGTTCTTC. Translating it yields CATLFPRAGNEQFF.